This T cell receptor beta chain was sequenced for a study of CD8 T cells in ankylosing spondylitis. Study-wide points: Disease-linked clones reportedly concentrated significantly in matched ankylosing spondylitis synovial fluid.

V was trimmed by 4 bases and J by 6 bases, leaving 14 bases between them. This CDR3 is 13 amino acids long. CDR1 and CDR2 from the germline V gene are SGHDT and YYEEEE. This clonotype was seen only once. The antigen is undetermined. TCRdb re-called the 5' RACE reads with MiXCR, one entry per CDR3 protein. The sample contains about 340,000 distinct CDR3 sequences, 20% to 25% of which appear only once. The chain recombines TRBV5-6 with TRBJ2-7; D is perhaps TRBD1 (5 bases). Specimen: blood, either unsorted or a sorted T cell fraction (not recorded which). This clonotype was sampled from a male donor with ankylosing spondylitis or in good health (not recorded which). The CDR3 loop reads CASSVGHLCEQYF. Here the CDR3 DNA reads TGTGCCAGCAGCGTGGGGCACCTCTGCGAGCAGTACTTC.